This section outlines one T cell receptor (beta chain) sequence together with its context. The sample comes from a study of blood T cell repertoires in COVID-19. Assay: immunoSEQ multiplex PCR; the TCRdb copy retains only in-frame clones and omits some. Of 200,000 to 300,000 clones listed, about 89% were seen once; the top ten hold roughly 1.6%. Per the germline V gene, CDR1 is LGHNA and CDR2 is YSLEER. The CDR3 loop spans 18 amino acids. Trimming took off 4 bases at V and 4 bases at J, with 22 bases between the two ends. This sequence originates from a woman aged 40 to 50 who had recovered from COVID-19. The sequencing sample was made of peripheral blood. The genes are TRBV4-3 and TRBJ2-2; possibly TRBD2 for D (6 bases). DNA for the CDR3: TGCGCCAGCAGCCCTGTTCCCTTTTGGGGGGAAGGCACCGGGGAGCTGTTTTTT. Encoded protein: CASSPVPFWGEGTGELFF.